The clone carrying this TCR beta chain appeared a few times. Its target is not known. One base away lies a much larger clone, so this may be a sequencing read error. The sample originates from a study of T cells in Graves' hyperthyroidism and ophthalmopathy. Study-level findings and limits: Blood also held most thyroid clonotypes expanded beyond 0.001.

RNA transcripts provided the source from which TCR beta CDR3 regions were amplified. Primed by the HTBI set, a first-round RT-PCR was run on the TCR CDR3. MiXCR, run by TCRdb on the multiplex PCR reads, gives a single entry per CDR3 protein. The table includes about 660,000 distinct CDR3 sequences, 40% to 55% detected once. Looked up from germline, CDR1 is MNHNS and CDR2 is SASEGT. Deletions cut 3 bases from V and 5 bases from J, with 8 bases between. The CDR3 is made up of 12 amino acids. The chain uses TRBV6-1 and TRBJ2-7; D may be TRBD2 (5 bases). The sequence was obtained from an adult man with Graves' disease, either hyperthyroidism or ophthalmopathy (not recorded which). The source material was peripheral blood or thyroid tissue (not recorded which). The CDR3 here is CASSEYGNEQYF. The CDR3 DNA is TGTGCCAGCAGTGAGTACGGGAACGAGCAGTACTTC.